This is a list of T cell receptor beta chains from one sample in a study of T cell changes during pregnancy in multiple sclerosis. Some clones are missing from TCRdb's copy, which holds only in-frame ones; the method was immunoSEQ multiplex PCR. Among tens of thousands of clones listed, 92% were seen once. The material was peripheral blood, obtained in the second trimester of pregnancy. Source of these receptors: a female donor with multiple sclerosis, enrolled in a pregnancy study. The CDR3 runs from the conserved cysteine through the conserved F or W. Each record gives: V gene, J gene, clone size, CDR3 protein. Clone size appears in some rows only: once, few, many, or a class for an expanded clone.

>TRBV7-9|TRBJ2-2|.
CASSFLAGATGELFF
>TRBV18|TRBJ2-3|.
CASSGRTETQYF
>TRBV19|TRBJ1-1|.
CASRPGSVNTEAFF
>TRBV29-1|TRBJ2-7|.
CSATGTETYEQYF
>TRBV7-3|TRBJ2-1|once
CASSLRQGAKEGQFF
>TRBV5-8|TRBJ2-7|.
CASSLEGQGMRDEQYF
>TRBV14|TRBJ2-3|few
CASSHQLAGGPDTQYF
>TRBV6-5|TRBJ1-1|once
CASLTRGRGNTEAFF
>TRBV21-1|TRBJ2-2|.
CASSKAWRGRANTGELFF
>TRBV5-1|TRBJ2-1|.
CASSSGQGSNEQFF
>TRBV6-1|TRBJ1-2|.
CASSLEMTNYGYTF
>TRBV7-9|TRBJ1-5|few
CASSLGAAQPQHF
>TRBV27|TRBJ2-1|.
CASSSRRTYNEQFF
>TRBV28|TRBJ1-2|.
CASSLDRVNYGYTF
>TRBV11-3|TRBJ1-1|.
CASSQSRGMNTEAFF
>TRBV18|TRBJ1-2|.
CASSPGTEYGYTF
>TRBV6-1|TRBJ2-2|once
CASSEEAGGPSGELFF
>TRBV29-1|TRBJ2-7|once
CSVVRGEQYF
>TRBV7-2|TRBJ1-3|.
CASSLVSPGNTIYF
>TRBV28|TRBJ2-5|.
CASSFLGEQETQYF
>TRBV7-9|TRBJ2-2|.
CASSLLLPLSNTGELFF
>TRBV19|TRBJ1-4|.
CASFGPQKLFF
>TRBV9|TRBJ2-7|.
CASSSRESIYEQYF
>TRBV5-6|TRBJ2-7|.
CASSLGPSSYEQYF
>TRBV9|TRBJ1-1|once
CASSVRAEETEAFF
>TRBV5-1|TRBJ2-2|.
CASSLVGAGELFF
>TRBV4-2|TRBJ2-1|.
CASSQGLAGSPLYNEQFF
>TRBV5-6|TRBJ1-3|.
CASSLERYGNTIYF
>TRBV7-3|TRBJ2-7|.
CASSPGTGSGEQYF
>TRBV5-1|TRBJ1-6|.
CASSLTGFDNSPLHF